What follows are 15 T cell receptor beta chains derived from one specimen sequenced in a study of response to subunit inactivated influenza vaccine. One entry per CDR3 protein results from TCRdb running MiXCR on the RT-PCR reads. The sample has 650,000 or so distinct CDR3 sequences; approximately 15% are singletons. The starting material was PBMCs from blood, obtained 14 days before vaccination. All receptors derive from a man aged 50 to 59 who received an inactivated influenza vaccine.

This clonotype was seen ten or more times. V is TRBV15 and J is TRBJ2-5; no definite D call. CDR1 is LNHNV, CDR2 YYDKDF, per germline (reference sequence). The CDR3 runs to 14 residues. V was trimmed by 1 base and J by 1 base, leaving 7 bases between them. This CDR3 reads CATSRVGSQETQYF. DNA for the CDR3: TGTGCCACCAGCAGAGTTGGCTCCCAAGAGACCCAGTACTTC.

This rearrangement joins TRBV29-1 to TRBJ2-7; 7 bases line up with TRBD2. Losses at the gene ends were 4 bases for V and 1 base for J; bases not matched to a gene: 7. The CDR3 consists of 14 residues. Germline values: CDR1 SQVTM, CDR2 ANQGSEA. Here the CDR3 DNA reads TGCAGCGTTGGGCTCGGGAGGCAATCCTACGAGCAGTACTTC. This encodes CSVGLGRQSYEQYF.

This clonotype was detected ten times or more. The CDR3 DNA sequence: TGTGCCAGCAGCTTAGAAGCTCTCCAATCCTACGAGCAGTACTTC. Its translation: CASSLEALQSYEQYF. The V and J genes are TRBV7-2 and TRBJ2-7; unclear D gene. The CDR3 runs 15 residues. The V gene lost 1 base and the J gene lost 1 base, with 11 bases spanning the gap. CDR1 is SGHTA, CDR2 FQGNSA, per germline.

The chain recombines TRBV29-1 with TRBJ1-1; D call uncertain. The germline V and J ends were trimmed by 3 bases and 1 base, with 12 bases remaining between them. This CDR3 spans 14 amino acids. CDR1 and CDR2 from the germline V gene are SQVTM and ANQGSEA. The DNA of the CDR3 is TGCAGCGTTGAGCTTCGGGCAGGGAACACTGAAGCTTTCTTT. Its protein product is CSVELRAGNTEAFF.

This clonotype was seen a few times. This sequence joins TRBV7-2 and TRBJ1-5, with no clear D. Germline CDR1 SGHTA, CDR2 FQGNSA. V was pared by 5 bases and J by 1 base, with 12 bases between. This CDR3 spans 15 amino acids. DNA of the CDR3: TGTGCCAGCAGCCCCCTGATGGGAAGCAATCAGCCCCAGCATTTT. Its protein is CASSPLMGSNQPQHF.

This clonotype was counted between two and nine times. V usage is TRBV5-8 and J usage is TRBJ2-1, with 7 positions matching TRBD2. J gave up 3 bases and V 2 bases, and 8 bases lay outside the gene matches. The length of the CDR3 is 16 residues. Per germline, CDR1 SGHTS and CDR2 YDEGEE. This CDR3 reads CASSFRWAGVYNEQFF. CDR3 coding DNA: TGTGCCAGCAGCTTCAGGTGGGCGGGGGTCTACAATGAGCAGTTCTTC. The whole variable domain, remainder taken from reference TRBV5-8 and TRBJ2-1, is EAGVTQSPTHLIKTRGQQATLRCSPISGHTSVYWYQQALGLGLQFLLWYDEGEERNRGNFPPRFSGRQFPNYSSELNVNALELEDSALYLCASSFRWAGVYNEQFFGPGTRLTVL.

V is TRBV6-1 and J is TRBJ2-2, with D possibly called TRBD1 or TRBD2 (5 bases each). The CDR3 is 15 residues long. The V gene's germline CDR1 is MNHNS and CDR2 SASEGT. Trimming cost V 2 bases and J 6 bases, with 13 bases left between them. CDR3: CASSEIRDGAGELFF. CDR3 DNA: TGTGCCAGCAGTGAAATAAGGGACGGGGCCGGGGAGCTGTTTTTT.

Only a few counts were recorded for this clonotype. J is TRBJ2-7 and V is TRBV6-2 or TRBV6-3, with 12 bases fitting TRBD2. Trimming removed 3 bases from V and 4 bases from J; junction bases left unmatched: 7. Germline V gives CDR1 MNHEY, CDR2 SVGEGT. The CDR3 is 16 amino acids. CDR3 sequence (DNA): TGTGCCAGCAGTTATCGGACTAGCGGGAATGTGTACGAGCAGTACTTC. This sequence encodes CASSYRTSGNVYEQYF.

This clonotype was counted between two and nine times. V is TRBV6-2 or TRBV6-3 and J is TRBJ2-2, with D unresolved. CDR1 is MNHEY, CDR2 SVGEGT, per germline. The CDR3 has 13 residues. V was clipped by 2 bases and J by 3 bases, with 4 bases between them. The DNA for the CDR3 is TGTGCCAGCAGTTACGGGTACACCGGGGAGCTGTTTTTT. Protein sequence: CASSYGYTGELFF.

At least ten counts were recorded for this clonotype. The chain combines TRBV11-3 with TRBJ2-7; no reliable D call. The CDR3 sequence is 13 residues long. Between the trimmed V and J ends, which lost 3 bases and 1 base, there was a span of 7 bases. Germline V gene data show CDR1 as SGHNT and CDR2 as YENEEA. This CDR3 reads CASSFAPSYEQYF. CDR3 in DNA: TGTGCCAGCAGCTTCGCACCATCCTACGAGCAGTACTTC.

A few counts support this clonotype. The chain couples TRBV3-1 to TRBJ2-1; 7 nucleotides line up with TRBD1. J lost 5 bases, V lost 3 bases, and 4 bases had no gene match. The germline V gene has CDR1 LGHDT and CDR2 YNNKEL (reference sequence). CDR3 size: 14 residues. The CDR3 loop reads CASSHSDRNNEQFF. CDR3 bases: TGTGCCAGCAGCCACTCGGACAGGAACAATGAGCAGTTCTTC.

This chain joins TRBV20-1 and TRBJ1-2; D is possibly TRBD1 (5 bases). The CDR3 has 12 residues. With 5 bases removed from V and 6 bases from J, the gap between germline ends came to 13 bases. Germline V gene data show CDR1 as DFQATT and CDR2 as SNEGSKA (reference sequence). In DNA, the CDR3 is TGCAGTGCTTGGGGGGGGTCTGATGGCTACACCTTC. Amino acid sequence: CSAWGGSDGYTF.

A few counts support this clonotype. This chain links TRBV6-6 with TRBJ1-2; 7 bases are shared with TRBD1. From germline, CDR1 is MNHNY and CDR2 SVGAGI (reference sequence). CDR3 length equals 13 residues. The trim removed 8 bases at V and 4 bases at J, leaving 7 bases unmatched. In DNA, the CDR3 is TGTGCCAGCGGGGGACAGAAAATCTATGGCTACACCTTC. Translation: CASGGQKIYGYTF.

This clonotype was seen a few times. The chain links TRBV4-3 to TRBJ2-5; D is undetermined. In germline, CDR1 is LGHNA, CDR2 YSLEER. The V end lost 0 bases, the J end lost 3 bases, and 8 bases lay between the germline ends. CDR3 length: 14 residues. This CDR3 is CASSQDNWKETQYF. The CDR3 nucleotides are TGCGCCAGCAGCCAAGACAACTGGAAAGAGACCCAGTACTTC.

This chain connects TRBV28 to TRBJ2-5, with a possible D match to TRBD1 (6 bases). Trimming left V 6 bases short and J 3 bases short, with 11 bases between. This CDR3 contains 13 residues. Germline V gives CDR1 MDHEN, CDR2 SYDVKM. CDR3 protein: CASRPTGEETQYF. CDR3 nucleotide sequence: TGTGCCAGCAGGCCGACAGGAGAAGAGACCCAGTACTTC.